The rows below give T cell receptor beta chains drawn from one sample of a study of CD8 T cells in ankylosing spondylitis. From the 5' RACE reads, TCRdb called clonotypes with MiXCR, one entry per CDR3 protein. Among fewer than 50,000 distinct CDR3 sequences listed, approximately 9.9% were seen once. Sequencing was performed on blood, either unsorted or a sorted T cell fraction (not recorded which). The receptors originated from a male donor with ankylosing spondylitis or in good health (not recorded which). Each CDR3 is given with its conserved first and last residue. Fields, in order: V gene, CDR3 protein.

v_gene: TRBV3-1
CDR3aa: CASSQGSVREQYF

v_gene: TRBV5-1
CDR3aa: CASSLGVAGMYNEQFF

v_gene: TRBV6-1
CDR3aa: CASSVGRGSGQETQYF

v_gene: TRBV5-1
CDR3aa: CASSLGSGMNTEAFF

v_gene: TRBV14
CDR3aa: CASSPRAVLAFF

v_gene: TRBV5-1
CDR3aa: CASSYGGDTQYF

v_gene: TRBV5-1
CDR3aa: CASSLAGSYNEQFF

v_gene: TRBV5-1
CDR3aa: CASSLVASGGLYQETQYF

v_gene: TRBV7-6
CDR3aa: CASSSRGGYQETQYF

v_gene: TRBV29-1
CDR3aa: CSALIEDTEAFF

v_gene: TRBV5-1
CDR3aa: CASSWQETQYF

v_gene: TRBV5-1
CDR3aa: CASSLEWRTDTQYF

v_gene: TRBV6-1
CDR3aa: CASRLADEQYF

v_gene: TRBV25-1
CDR3aa: CASRKPGGTEAFF

v_gene: TRBV10-3
CDR3aa: CAISGGYGNQPQHF

v_gene: TRBV20-1
CDR3aa: CSARVPGRNNQPQHF

v_gene: TRBV19
CDR3aa: CASTSGGGPTRELFF

v_gene: TRBV12-3/TRBV12-4
CDR3aa: CASSLDRYEQYF

v_gene: TRBV5-6
CDR3aa: CASSWYGDTGELFF

v_gene: TRBV3-1
CDR3aa: CASSRGQESNTGELFF

v_gene: TRBV5-1
CDR3aa: CASSPGQGGVLNTEAFF

v_gene: TRBV11-2
CDR3aa: CASSLNGANIQYF

v_gene: TRBV7-6
CDR3aa: CASNPQGTEAFF

v_gene: TRBV7-2
CDR3aa: CASSFRTGTTDTQYF

v_gene: TRBV12-3/TRBV12-4
CDR3aa: CASSPYRGTEAFF

v_gene: TRBV30
CDR3aa: CACRSVGLRNSPLHF

v_gene: TRBV6-1
CDR3aa: CASSPDRNNEQFF

v_gene: TRBV11-2
CDR3aa: CASSLSGPETQYF

v_gene: TRBV12-3/TRBV12-4
CDR3aa: CASTLRGSYNEQFF

v_gene: TRBV11-2
CDR3aa: CASSPLGRTGDYEQYF

v_gene: TRBV5-6
CDR3aa: CASSYAGVMDGYTF

v_gene: TRBV7-6
CDR3aa: CASSKEPDDQPQHF

v_gene: TRBV10-3
CDR3aa: CAISQDGANTGELFF

v_gene: TRBV5-1
CDR3aa: CASSFAAPGETQYF

v_gene: TRBV4-2
CDR3aa: CASSQDSKAFF

v_gene: TRBV6-1
CDR3aa: CASSPRPLGNEQFF

v_gene: TRBV15
CDR3aa: CATSRFTSDSNQPQHF

v_gene: TRBV5-5
CDR3aa: CASSLEVSYEQYF

v_gene: TRBV7-9
CDR3aa: CASSSLSGGLNEKLFF

v_gene: TRBV5-1
CDR3aa: CASSLGLAVNIQYF

v_gene: TRBV7-2
CDR3aa: CASSLDYSLNYEQYF

v_gene: TRBV12-3/TRBV12-4
CDR3aa: CASSRRPAGNTDTQYF

v_gene: TRBV6-1
CDR3aa: CASRLDWGQGFSEQYF

v_gene: TRBV7-9
CDR3aa: CASSLAGITGELFF

v_gene: TRBV16
CDR3aa: CASSQSVDYGYTF

v_gene: TRBV18
CDR3aa: CASSPRGGRPPAGYTF

v_gene: TRBV23-1
CDR3aa: CASSHGGGANEQFF

v_gene: TRBV29-1
CDR3aa: CSVELSQGGSETQYF

v_gene: TRBV5-1
CDR3aa: CASSAGRGAWGETQYF

v_gene: TRBV18
CDR3aa: CASSPTTIGELFF

v_gene: TRBV29-1
CDR3aa: CSVEDSGRMERDTQYF

v_gene: TRBV10-3
CDR3aa: CAISDPRYQETQYF

v_gene: TRBV7-2
CDR3aa: CASSLSAGSSYEQYF